The clone carrying this TCR beta chain was detected a few times. The antigen is not known. The source of the sample is a study of T cell responses to AZD1222 COVID-19 vaccine. Measured with immunoSEQ multiplex PCR; TCRdb has only the in-frame clones, and not every one. The table shows 120,000 or so clones, with roughly 82% occurring only once. V gave up 5 bases and J gave up 4 bases; unmatched junction bases: 8. Germline-derived CDR1 and CDR2 are SEHNR and FQNEAQ (reference sequence). This CDR3 spans 15 amino acids. Study-level points and caveats: The donors showed a predominance of white British ancestry and of females, with possible underestimation of clonal diversity. Spike-specific TCR breadth and depth rose after two AZD1222 doses.

This specimen was peripheral blood, taken 28 days after the second AZD1222 dose. The chain links TRBV7-9 to TRBJ1-5; 7 bases line up with TRBD1. This sequence was found in an adult who received the AZD1222 COVID-19 vaccine. The CDR3 protein is CASSPGTASNQPQHF. The DNA for the CDR3 is TGTGCCAGCAGCCCCGGGACAGCCTCGAATCAGCCCCAGCATTTT.